Listed below are T cell receptor beta chains from one sample, sequenced in a study of cytomegalovirus exposure and HLA in healthy donors. Method: immunoSEQ multiplex PCR; TCRdb's copy keeps in-frame clones and lacks some. The sample includes about 90,000 clones, 60% to 85% seen only once; the top ten take 4.5% to 5.5%. Specimen: PBMCs. The source is a woman in her forties in good health and CMV-seropositive. Both conserved end residues are part of each CDR3. D genes are given only for firm matches. Size values are once, few and many counts, or a class for expanded clones, and some rows have none.

v_gene	d_gene	j_gene	abundance	CDR3aa	CDR3nt
TRBV19	TRBD2	TRBJ2-1	-	CASSPLLADSYNEQFF	TGTGCCAGTAGCCCTCTACTAGCGGACTCCTACAATGAGCAGTTCTTC
TRBV7-9	TRBD1	TRBJ2-1	-	CASSLEGAEQFF	TGTGCCAGCAGCTTAGAGGGGGCCGAGCAGTTCTTC
TRBV7-3	TRBD1	TRBJ2-7	-	CASSITGTGSHEQYF	TGTGCCAGCAGCATAACCGGGACAGGTTCCCACGAGCAGTACTTC
TRBV28	-	TRBJ2-3	-	CASSITPTSRTDTQYF	TGTGCCAGCAGCATTACGCCGACAAGCCGCACAGATACGCAGTATTTT
TRBV27	TRBD1	TRBJ2-7	-	CASSPWTGEREQYF	TGTGCCAGCAGTCCCTGGACAGGGGAACGGGAGCAGTACTTC
TRBV27	-	TRBJ2-6	few	CASSSLSGANVLTF	TGTGCCAGCAGTTCCCTATCTGGGGCCAACGTCCTGACTTTC
TRBV7-9	TRBD1	TRBJ2-5	-	CASSLPRTGEGETQYF	TGTGCCAGCAGCCTACCTAGGACAGGGGAGGGAGAGACCCAGTACTTC
TRBV4-2	-	TRBJ1-1	few	CASSPGGTEAFF	TGTGCCAGCAGCCCGGGTGGGACTGAAGCTTTCTTT
TRBV19	TRBD2	TRBJ2-7	-	CASSIGSGSTYEQYF	TGTGCCAGTAGTATAGGTAGCGGGAGTACCTACGAGCAGTACTTC
TRBV29-1	TRBD2	TRBJ2-4	-	CSVSPSGSLAKNIQYF	TGCAGCGTTTCGCCTAGCGGGAGTCTAGCCAAAAACATTCAGTACTTC
TRBV4-1	TRBD1	TRBJ2-7	once	CASSQDGTGESYEQYF	TGCGCCAGCAGCCAAGATGGGACAGGGGAGTCCTACGAGCAGTACTTC
TRBV4-3	-	TRBJ1-6	-	CASSQDRSSYNSPLHF	TGCGCCAGCAGCCAAGATCGGAGCTCCTATAATTCACCCCTCCACTTT
TRBV6-6	TRBD1	TRBJ1-4	-	CASLSGQGHEKLFF	TGTGCCAGCCTGTCGGGACAGGGCCATGAAAAACTGTTTTTT
TRBV4-3	-	TRBJ1-2	few	CASSRGGDPLNYGYTF	TGCGCCAGCAGCCGGGGCGGGGATCCTTTAAACTATGGCTACACCTTC
TRBV7-9	-	TRBJ2-7	-	CASSLPLGQTPWGEQYF	TGTGCCAGCAGCCTTCCCCTGGGGCAGACCCCATGGGGCGAGCAGTACTTC
TRBV9	TRBD1	TRBJ1-2	few	CASSVRDSVGYGYTF	TGTGCCAGCAGCGTCCGGGACAGTGTAGGGTACGGCTACACCTTC
TRBV18	-	TRBJ2-7	-	CASSPVAVSSSYEQYF	TGTGCCAGCTCACCTGTAGCGGTTTCTAGCTCCTACGAGCAGTACTTC
TRBV7-3	-	TRBJ2-1	-	CASSPGLDNEQFF	TGTGCCAGCAGCCCGGGACTCGACAATGAGCAGTTCTTC
TRBV27	TRBD1	TRBJ2-7	-	CASSQPRTGSNEQYF	TGTGCCAGCAGCCAACCTCGGACAGGGTCCAACGAGCAGTACTTC
TRBV10-3	-	TRBJ2-1	-	CAISEVSGGLMSYNEQFF	TGTGCCATCAGTGAGGTTTCAGGGGGACTTATGTCCTACAATGAGCAGTTCTTC
TRBV10-3	-	TRBJ2-3	few	CAISGSEVSSTDTQYF	TGTGCCATCAGTGGGTCGGAGGTCAGTAGCACAGATACGCAGTATTTT
TRBV7-2	-	TRBJ2-5	-	CASSLNGGGSETQYF	TGTGCCAGCAGCTTAAATGGGGGCGGTTCGGAGACCCAGTACTTC
TRBV28	TRBD1	TRBJ1-4	-	CASSSSGTANEKLFF	TGTGCCAGCAGTTCATCCGGGACAGCTAATGAAAAACTGTTTTTT
TRBV27	TRBD1	TRBJ2-7	-	CASSLWSGGDEQYF	TGTGCCAGCAGTTTATGGTCAGGGGGCGACGAGCAGTACTTC
TRBV30	-	TRBJ2-5	-	CAWSARQQETQYF	TGTGCCTGGAGTGCCCGACAGCAAGAGACCCAGTACTTC
TRBV6-5	TRBD2	TRBJ2-3	-	CASSLLSGGTDTQYF	TGTGCCAGCTCCCTACTGAGCGGGGGCACAGATACGCAGTATTTT
TRBV28	-	TRBJ2-3	few	CASSLEAALLLGTDTQYF	TGTGCCAGCAGTTTGGAGGCAGCGTTGTTGTTAGGCACAGATACGCAGTATTTT
TRBV29-1	-	TRBJ1-2	-	CSVEELMGYTF	TGCAGCGTTGAAGAGCTAATGGGCTACACCTTC
TRBV19	-	TRBJ1-1	-	CASSLRIGGGTEAFF	TGTGCCAGTAGTCTTCGTATCGGCGGGGGTACTGAAGCTTTCTTT
TRBV7-8	-	TRBJ2-7	-	CASSLPLVEQYF	TGTGCCAGCAGCTTACCCCTAGTCGAGCAGTACTTC
TRBV11-3	TRBD1	TRBJ2-1	-	CASSLGGDRGVYYNEQFF	TGTGCCAGCAGCTTAGGAGGTGACAGGGGTGTGTACTACAATGAGCAGTTCTTC
TRBV9	-	TRBJ1-6	-	CASSPFDRSYNSPLHF	TGTGCCAGCAGCCCCTTTGATCGGTCCTATAATTCACCCCTCCACTTT
TRBV6-5	-	TRBJ2-3	-	CASSYLAGQHRYAVF	TGTGCCAGCAGTTACCTGGCGGGACAGCACAGATACGCAGTATTT
TRBV4-1	-	TRBJ2-7	once	CASSQEGLHEQYF	TGCGCCAGCAGCCAGGAGGGGCTCCACGAGCAGTACTTC
TRBV7-9	-	TRBJ2-2	-	CASSLSQGSGELFF	TGTGCCAGCAGCCTGTCTCAGGGATCCGGGGAGCTGTTTTTT
TRBV11-3	TRBD2	TRBJ2-7	-	CASSPMGLAGYEQYF	TGTGCCAGCAGCCCTATGGGCTTAGCGGGTTACGAGCAGTACTTC
TRBV7-9	TRBD1	TRBJ1-2	few	CASSLGDRPNYGYTF	TGTGCCAGCAGTTTAGGGGACAGGCCTAACTATGGCTACACCTTC
TRBV6-1	-	TRBJ1-2	-	CASSDRVYGGYTF	TGTGCCAGCAGTGACAGGGTGTATGGTGGCTACACCTTC
TRBV2	-	TRBJ2-7	few	CASSDRRLYEQYF	TGTGCCAGCAGTGATCGCAGACTCTACGAGCAGTACTTC
TRBV29-1	TRBD1	TRBJ2-1	-	CGVEGRERGREQFF	TGCGGCGTTGAAGGCAGGGAGAGGGGGCGTGAGCAGTTCTTC
TRBV6-1	TRBD2	TRBJ2-5	-	CASSGRFGLAYQETQYF	TGTGCCAGCAGTGGACGCTTCGGACTAGCGTACCAAGAGACCCAGTACTTC
TRBV27	-	TRBJ2-7	-	CASSLLGSPYEQYF	TGTGCCAGCAGTTTACTAGGGAGCCCCTACGAGCAGTACTTC
TRBV6-5	TRBD1	TRBJ1-1	once	CATKTNRGGNTEAFF	TGTGCCACCAAAACGAACAGGGGAGGGAACACTGAAGCTTTCTTT
TRBV18	TRBD1	TRBJ1-5	medium-sized	CASSLRQGGSNQPQHF	TGTGCCAGCTCATTGAGACAGGGGGGGAGCAATCAGCCCCAGCATTTT
TRBV9	-	TRBJ1-4	-	CASSAYGEYREKLFF	TGTGCCAGCAGCGCTTATGGGGAGTATAGGGAAAAACTGTTTTTT
TRBV2	-	TRBJ2-7	-	CASRDMTRGSPYEQYF	TGTGCCAGCAGGGACATGACTAGAGGATCACCCTACGAGCAGTACTTC
TRBV28	-	TRBJ2-1	-	CASSQDRSNEQFF	TGTGCCAGCAGCCAAGACAGGTCGAATGAGCAGTTCTTC
TRBV7-6	-	TRBJ2-6	-	CASSLNMPLGANVLTF	TGTGCCAGCAGCTTGAACATGCCCTTGGGGGCCAACGTCCTGACTTTC
TRBV9	TRBD2	TRBJ2-1	-	CASSAGLAGYNEQFF	TGTGCCAGCAGCGCAGGACTAGCGGGGTACAATGAGCAGTTCTTC
TRBV9	-	TRBJ2-7	-	CASSAQGYEQYF	TGTGCCAGCAGCGCACAGGGCTACGAGCAGTACTTC
TRBV5-1	TRBD1	TRBJ1-1	-	CASSWDSANTEAFF	TGCGCCAGCAGTTGGGACAGCGCGAACACTGAAGCTTTCTTT
TRBV7-8	-	TRBJ1-1	-	CASSPPGLQNTEAFF	TGTGCCAGCAGCCCGCCGGGACTACAAAACACTGAAGCTTTCTTT
TRBV9	TRBD2	TRBJ2-5	-	CASSVGGLAGVGETQYF	TGTGCCAGCAGCGTAGGGGGACTAGCGGGAGTAGGAGAGACCCAGTACTTC